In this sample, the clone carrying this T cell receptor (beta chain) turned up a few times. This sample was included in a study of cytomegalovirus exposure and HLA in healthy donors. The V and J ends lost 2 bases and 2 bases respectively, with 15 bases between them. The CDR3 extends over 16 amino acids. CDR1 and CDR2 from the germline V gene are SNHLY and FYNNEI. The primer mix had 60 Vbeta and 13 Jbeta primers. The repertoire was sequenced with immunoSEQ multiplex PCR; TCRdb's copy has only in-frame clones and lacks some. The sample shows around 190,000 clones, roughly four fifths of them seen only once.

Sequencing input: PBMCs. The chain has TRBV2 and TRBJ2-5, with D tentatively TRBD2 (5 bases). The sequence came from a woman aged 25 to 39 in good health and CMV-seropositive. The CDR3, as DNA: TGTGCCAGCAGTGAACCAGCGCCGAGGAGGCAAGAGACCCAGTACTTC. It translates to CASSEPAPRRQETQYF. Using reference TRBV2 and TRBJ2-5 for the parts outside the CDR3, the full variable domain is EPEVTQTPSHQVTQMGQEVILRCVPISNHLYFYWYRQILGQKVEFLVSFYNNEISEKSEIFDDQFSVERPDGSNFTLKIRSTKLEDSAMYFCASSEPAPRRQETQYFGPGTRLLVL.